The 2 T cell receptor beta chains presented below share a single source sample, sequenced in a study of shared clonotypes between healthy human individuals. TCRdb's copy holds only in-frame clones and misses some; the assay was immunoSEQ multiplex PCR. The sample lists about 2.1 million clones, about 93% occurring once. Terminally differentiated effector memory CD45RA+ cells were left out of the naive CD8 fraction, which was CD45RO-negative and positively selected for CCR7. Sequencing used naive CD8+ T cells from PBMCs. The receptor set was obtained from a man between 18 and 35 years old in good health. Some clones in this sample may be carry-over from other donors' samples.

The chain joins TRBV28 to TRBJ2-7, with D maybe TRBD1 (6 bases). The CDR3 has 12 amino acids. V lost 8 bases, J lost 3 bases, and 11 bases lay in between. CDR1 and CDR2 (germline): MDHEN, SYDVKM. CDR3 bases: TGTGCCAGCGCCAACAGGGTCTACGAGCAGTACTTC. Protein product: CASANRVYEQYF.

The table lists this clone with a count of one. The chain carries TRBV27 and TRBJ2-7; 9 positions match TRBD1. This CDR3 comprises 14 residues. Trimming at V came to 7 bases and at J to 4 bases, leaving 8 bases not matched to a gene. The germline V gene encodes CDR1 MNHEY and CDR2 SMNVEV (reference sequence). The CDR3 here is CASKTTGGDYEQYF. The CDR3, as DNA: TGTGCCAGCAAAACGACAGGGGGGGATTACGAGCAGTACTTC.